Sequencing of this T cell receptor beta chain was carried out in a study of T cells in Graves' hyperthyroidism and ophthalmopathy. This clonotype was detected many times. Its antigen is as yet unknown. Study-wide results and caveats: Ophthalmopathy got predicted by the model a median 6.5 months before its onset.

Amplified TCR beta CDR3 regions derived from RNA transcripts. During a first-round RT-PCR of the TCR CDR3, the HTBI primer set was used. TCRdb re-called the multiplex PCR reads with MiXCR, one entry per CDR3 protein. The table records about 600,000 distinct CDR3 sequences, 14% of them present only once. This receptor was obtained from a woman under 30 with Graves' ophthalmopathy. The sequenced sample was blood.

The CDR3 nucleotides are TGTGCCAGCAGTTTTGGGGGGGGCGCCGGGGAGCTGTTTTTT. Its translation: CASSFGGGAGELFF. The chain is built from TRBV12-3 or TRBV12-4 and TRBJ2-2; a weak D match, TRBD2 (7 bases). V was cut by 3 bases and J by 6 bases, with 11 bases left in between. The length of the CDR3 is 14 residues.